Presented here are 8 T cell receptor beta chains from one specimen sequenced in a study of regulatory T cells in long-lasting Graves disease. The authors built TCR beta libraries using iRepertoire HTBI primers and Arm-PCR of CDR3 regions. TCRdb processed the multiplex PCR reads anew with MiXCR; each CDR3 protein has one entry. The sample comprises 500,000 or so distinct CDR3 sequences, roughly 17% of which are singletons, and 9% to 15% rests with the top ten. Stated time point: newly diagnosed GD, antithyroid drugs for less than 3 months. RNA from PBMCs was the source of the TCR library. In addition, the sample was reused for a study of T cells in Graves' hyperthyroidism and ophthalmopathy.

Sequencing was performed on peripheral blood mononuclear cells (PBMCs), taken at new diagnosis, from a patient treated with antithyroid drugs. Source of these receptors: a middle-aged man with Graves disease.

This clonotype was detected many times. The chain links TRBV6-2 or TRBV6-3 to TRBJ1-5; D not certain. V lost 2 bases, J lost 11 bases, and 13 bases lay in between. Germline V lookup: CDR1 MNHEY, CDR2 SVGEGT. The CDR3 length is 13 residues. The CDR3 coding sequence is TGTGCCAGCAGTTACGGGGAGGGAGGATCCCAGCATTTT. Residues: CASSYGEGGSQHF.

The gene calls are TRBV4-1 and TRBJ2-2; TRBD1 matches 9 bases. This CDR3 is built from 16 residues. Germline values: CDR1 MGHRA, CDR2 YSYEKL. Trimming at V came to 3 bases and at J to 3 bases, leaving 5 bases not matched to a gene. The CDR3 spells CASSQGDRGDTGELFF. Here the CDR3 DNA reads TGCGCCAGCAGCCAGGGAGACAGGGGGGACACCGGGGAGCTGTTTTTT.

This clonotype was recorded once. Given a much more abundant clone one base away, this may be a read error. The J gene is TRBJ1-1, the V gene TRBV20-1, with D possibly being TRBD1 (5 bases). V lost 2 bases and J 2 bases, leaving 15 bases between the germline ends. CDR3 length: 15 amino acids. Germline V gene data show CDR1 as DFQATT and CDR2 as SNEGSKA (reference sequence). The CDR3 DNA reads as TGCAGTGCTAGATCCGCGAACAGGACCAACACTGAAGCTTTCTTT. Residues: CSARSANRTNTEAFF.

This clonotype was picked up many times. This chain joins TRBV2 and TRBJ1-4; D might be TRBD1 (5 bases). Germline-derived CDR1 and CDR2 are SNHLY and FYNNEI. V lost 1 base, J lost 7 bases, and 10 bases lay in between. This CDR3 is built from 14 residues. CDR3 amino acids: CASSEGGSAEKLFF. In DNA, the CDR3 is TGTGCCAGCAGTGAAGGGGGGAGTGCTGAAAAACTGTTTTTT. Based on the CDR3 plus reference TRBV2 and TRBJ1-4, the full variable domain is EPEVTQTPSHQVTQMGQEVILRCVPISNHLYFYWYRQILGQKVEFLVSFYNNEISEKSEIFDDQFSVERPDGSNFTLKIRSTKLEDSAMYFCASSEGGSAEKLFFGSGTQLSVL.

This clonotype has at least ten counts. The rearrangement uses TRBV20-1 and TRBJ2-1, with unresolved D. Trimming shortened V by 3 bases and J by 0 bases, and 9 bases separated the two germline ends. The CDR3 length is 14 residues. Looked up from germline, CDR1 is DFQATT and CDR2 is SNEGSKA (reference sequence). CDR3 nucleotides: TGCAGTGCTAGGTCGGAGCTCTCCTACAATGAGCAGTTCTTC. Translation: CSARSELSYNEQFF.

Only a few counts were recorded for this clonotype. The genes are TRBV6-5 and TRBJ2-3; maybe TRBD2 (6 bases). The CDR3 totals 17 residues. The germline V and J ends were trimmed by 2 bases and 1 base, with 16 bases remaining between them. Germline CDR1 reads MNHEY; CDR2 reads SVGAGI. The chain's CDR3 is CASSYISGASGTDTQYF. The CDR3 coding sequence is TGTGCCAGCAGTTACATCTCTGGCGCTAGCGGCACAGATACGCAGTATTTT.

This clonotype has at least ten counts. DNA of the CDR3: TGTGCCAGCAGCCCGGGACAGTGGAACACCGGGGAGCTGTTTTTT. It encodes CASSPGQWNTGELFF. The chain uses TRBV12-3 or TRBV12-4 and TRBJ2-2, with 7 bases that match TRBD1. The CDR3 spans 15 residues. The junction had 5 bases not matched to a gene; V was cut back by 6 bases and J by 1 base.

The rearrangement links TRBV7-9 to TRBJ2-7; D is possibly TRBD1 or TRBD2 (6 bases each). V lost 5 bases and J 5 bases, leaving 16 bases between the germline ends. Germline V gene data show CDR1 as SEHNR and CDR2 as FQNEAQ (reference sequence). The length of the CDR3 is 14 residues. The CDR3 region has the DNA TGTGCCAGCAGCCCCCGGAAGGGGGGCAACGAGCAGTACTTC. Its translation: CASSPRKGGNEQYF.